The entry below describes one T cell receptor beta chain. The data are from a study of T cell changes during pregnancy in multiple sclerosis. CDR1 and CDR2 from the germline V gene are MNHEY and SMNVEV (reference sequence). V shed 8 bases and J shed 4 bases, with 20 bases lying between them. The length of the CDR3 is 15 residues. The assay was immunoSEQ multiplex PCR, and TCRdb's table has in-frame clones only and misses some. The sample yields about 68,000 clones, less than 95% seen once. The chain is built from TRBV27 and TRBJ1-2; D gene unclear. The sequence was obtained from a female donor with multiple sclerosis, enrolled in a pregnancy study. Sequenced material: peripheral blood, taken in the third trimester of pregnancy. CDR3 loop: CASSLMGTNAYGYTF. For the CDR3, the DNA is TGTGCCAGCTCCCTCATGGGCACAAACGCCTATGGCTACACCTTC.